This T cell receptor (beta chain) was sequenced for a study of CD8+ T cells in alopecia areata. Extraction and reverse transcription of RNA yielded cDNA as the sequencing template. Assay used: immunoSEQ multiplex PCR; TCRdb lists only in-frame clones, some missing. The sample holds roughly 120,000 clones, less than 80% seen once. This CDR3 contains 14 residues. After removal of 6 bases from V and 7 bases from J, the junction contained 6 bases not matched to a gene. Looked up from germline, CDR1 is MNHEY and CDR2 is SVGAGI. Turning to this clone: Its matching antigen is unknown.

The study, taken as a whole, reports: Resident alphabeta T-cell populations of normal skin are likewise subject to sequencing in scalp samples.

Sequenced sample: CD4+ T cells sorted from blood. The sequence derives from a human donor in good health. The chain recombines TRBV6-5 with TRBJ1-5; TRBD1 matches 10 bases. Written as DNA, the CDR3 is TGTGCCAGCAGGGGGACAGGGGAGAACCAGCCCCAGCATTTT. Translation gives CASRGTGENQPQHF.